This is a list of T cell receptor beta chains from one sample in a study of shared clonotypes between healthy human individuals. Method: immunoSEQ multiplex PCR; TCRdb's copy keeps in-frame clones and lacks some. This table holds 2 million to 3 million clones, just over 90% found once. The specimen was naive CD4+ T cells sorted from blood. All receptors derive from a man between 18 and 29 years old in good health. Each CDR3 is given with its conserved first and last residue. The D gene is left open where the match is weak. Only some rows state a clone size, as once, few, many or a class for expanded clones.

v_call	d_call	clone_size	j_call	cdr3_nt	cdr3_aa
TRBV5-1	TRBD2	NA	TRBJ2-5	TGCGCCAGCAACGCGGGAGACAAGCAAGAGACCCAGTACTTC	CASNAGDKQETQYF
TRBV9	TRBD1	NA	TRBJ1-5	TGTGCCAGCAGCGTAGACGGGACAGACTATCAGCCCCAGCATTTT	CASSVDGTDYQPQHF
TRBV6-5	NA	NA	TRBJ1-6	TGTGCCAGCAGCCCGCAGGTGCTACTTTCACCCCTCCACTTT	CASSPQVLLSPLHF
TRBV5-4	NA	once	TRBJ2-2	TGTGCCAGCAGCTTGGCCAGGGATGGCACCGGGGAGCTGTTTTTT	CASSLARDGTGELFF
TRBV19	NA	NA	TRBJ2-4	TGTGCCAGTGCACCCCTCCAGGCGGGCCCACTAGCCAAAAACATTCAGTACTTC	CASAPLQAGPLAKNIQYF
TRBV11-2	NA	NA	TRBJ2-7	TGTGCCAGCAGCTTGGCATACTACGAGCAGTACTTC	CASSLAYYEQYF
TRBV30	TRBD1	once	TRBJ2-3	TGTGCCTGGAGTGGAGGGACAGGGGTTACAGATACGCAGTATTTT	CAWSGGTGVTDTQYF
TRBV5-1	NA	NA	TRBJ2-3	TGCGCCAGCAGCCTCTCAGGATCCGGAGGAGGTACGCAGTATTTT	CASSLSGSGGGTQYF
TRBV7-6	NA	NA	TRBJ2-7	TGTGCCAGCAGCTTAGACAGCCCCTACGAGCAGTACTTC	CASSLDSPYEQYF
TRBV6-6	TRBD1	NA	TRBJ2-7	TGTGCCAGCAGTTACTCGCGTACAGGGGTGTGGGAGCAGTACTTC	CASSYSRTGVWEQYF